This TCR beta chain was found in a study of shared clonotypes between healthy human individuals. Repertoires were generated with immunoSEQ multiplex PCR, while TCRdb's copy carries only in-frame clones and drops some. The sample consists of 950,000 to 1,200,000 clones, approximately 77% of them appearing once. The CDR3 runs 11 residues. V was shortened by 5 bases and J by 5 bases, with 9 bases between the two germline ends. Germline V gene sequence: CDR1 DFQATT, CDR2 SNEGSKA (reference sequence). Sequences were obtained from memory CD4+ T cells from PBMCs. The sample's subset: CD45RA-negative fraction. This rearrangement joins TRBV20-1 to TRBJ1-1; no definite D call. The sequence was obtained from a man aged 18 to 30 in good health. Some clones in this sample may be carry-over from other donors' samples. The CDR3 is CSAPVWTEAFF. The CDR3, as DNA: TGCAGTGCTCCGGTTTGGACTGAAGCTTTCTTT.